The 22 T cell receptor beta chains listed next were all sequenced from one sample in a study of shared clonotypes between healthy human individuals. Some clones are missing from TCRdb's copy, which holds only in-frame ones; the method was immunoSEQ multiplex PCR. This sample has approximately 2,200,000 clones, with 85% to 95% found just once. Naive CD8 cells lacked CD45RO and underwent positive selection for CCR7, leaving out terminally differentiated effector memory CD45RA+ cells. The material sequenced was naive CD8+ T cells from PBMCs. Every receptor here comes from a man aged 18 to 35 in good health. Some clones in this sample may be carry-over from other donors' samples.

The rearrangement links TRBV10-2 to TRBJ1-5; weak D call: TRBD1 (5 bases). Germline CDR1 WSHSY, CDR2 SAAADI. The V end lost 4 bases, the J end lost 7 bases, and 14 bases lay between the germline ends. The CDR3 has 14 residues. CDR3 nucleotides: TGCGCCAGCAGTGTAAACCCCTGGGGCCAGCCCCAGCATTTT. Translated: CASSVNPWGQPQHF.

The V and J genes are TRBV18 and TRBJ2-7, with TRBD2 matching 7 bases. With 4 bases clipped from V and 5 bases from J, the junction kept 11 bases outside the gene matches. The CDR3 spans 15 residues. The germline gives CDR1 KGHSH, CDR2 LQKENI. The CDR3 DNA is TGTGCCAGCTCACGCATAGCGGGCCACGGCGACGAGCAGTACTTC. This translates into CASSRIAGHGDEQYF.

This clone was seen a single time. The rearrangement links TRBV7-9 to TRBJ2-6; D is unclear. V was shortened by 1 base and J by 3 bases, with 16 bases between the two germline ends. The CDR3 contains 18 residues. In germline, CDR1 is SEHNR, CDR2 FQNEAQ (reference sequence). The CDR3 DNA is TGTGCCAGCAGCTTAGTAGTAAGGCTGGCTCGTGGGGCCAACGTCCTGACTTTC. This sequence encodes CASSLVVRLARGANVLTF.

Turning to this clone: The same CDR3 can be traced to other DNA sequences in this sample. The V and J genes are TRBV7-9 and TRBJ2-3; unclear D gene. The CDR3 totals 12 residues. Germline V gene lookup returns CDR1 SEHNR and CDR2 FQNEAQ (reference sequence). V lost 5 bases to trimming and J lost 6 bases, with 9 bases between them. The CDR3 region is CASSLSVDTQYF. The CDR3 nucleotides read TGTGCCAGCAGCCTGAGTGTGGATACGCAGTATTTT.

The genes are TRBV10-1 and TRBJ2-7; no reliable D call. Germline CDR1 is WNHNN and CDR2 is SYGVQD (reference sequence). Trimming stripped 8 bases from V and 3 bases from J, with 14 bases between. The CDR3 has 13 residues. CDR3: CASSGGRFYEQYF. DNA of the CDR3: TGCGCCAGCTCGGGTGGGCGTTTCTACGAGCAGTACTTC.

This clone was seen only a few times. The DNA for the CDR3 is TGTGCCAGCAGTTTATCATTGTGGGAGCAGTACTTC. Protein sequence: CASSLSLWEQYF. The rearrangement uses TRBV27 and TRBJ2-7, with D hard to call. Trimming removed 0 bases at V and 7 bases at J, with 7 bases between. The CDR3 spans 12 residues. Germline CDR1 MNHEY, CDR2 SMNVEV (reference sequence).

The chain employs TRBV9 and TRBJ2-3, with D perhaps given as TRBD1 or TRBD2 (5 bases each). Germline lookup yields CDR1 SGDLS and CDR2 YYNGEE. The CDR3 consists of 13 residues. Trimming pared 7 bases from V and 2 bases from J, leaving 11 bases between. CDR3 sequence: CASGDGFTDTQYF. The DNA of the CDR3 is TGTGCCAGCGGGGACGGCTTCACAGATACGCAGTATTTT.

Points on this clone: Other DNA sequences within the sample encode an identical CDR3. The chain uses TRBV7-2 and TRBJ1-1, with TRBD1 matching over 8 bases. The CDR3 length is 13 residues. Germline V gene data show CDR1 as SGHTA and CDR2 as FQGNSA. With 5 bases clipped from V and 4 bases from J, the junction kept 3 bases outside the gene matches. This chain's CDR3 is CASSLDRGTEAFF. CDR3 DNA sequence: TGTGCCAGCAGCCTCGACAGGGGCACTGAAGCTTTCTTT.

The chain has TRBV4-1 and TRBJ2-1; tentatively, D is TRBD1 (5 bases). Per the germline V gene, CDR1 is MGHRA and CDR2 is YSYEKL. The CDR3 has 15 amino acids. V lost 4 bases to trimming and J lost 2 bases, with 12 bases between them. The CDR3 loop reads CASSLVGHPYNEQFF. CDR3 nucleotide sequence: TGCGCCAGCAGCCTCGTAGGACACCCCTACAATGAGCAGTTCTTC.

The chain uses TRBV2 and TRBJ2-2; D gene ambiguous. Germline V gene sequence: CDR1 SNHLY, CDR2 FYNNEI. The CDR3 is 12 amino acids. CDR3 sequence (DNA): TGTGCTACATTAACGAACACCGGGGAGCTGTTTTTT. It specifies CATLTNTGELFF.

This chain uses TRBV7-9 with TRBJ2-7; a possible D gene is TRBD2 (5 bases). Germline V CDR1 and CDR2: SEHNR, FQNEAQ (reference sequence). The V and J ends lost 5 bases and 5 bases respectively, with 13 bases between them. This CDR3 has 13 residues. The DNA of the CDR3 is TGTGCCAGCAGCCTGACGGGGAGCGACGAGCAGTACTTC. As protein: CASSLTGSDEQYF. Combining the CDR3 with reference TRBV7-9 and TRBJ2-7 gives the whole variable domain DTGVSQNPRHKITKRGQNVTFRCDPISEHNRLYWYRQTLGQGPEFLTYFQNEAQLEKSRLLSDRFSAERPKGSFSTLEIQRTEQGDSAMYLCASSLTGSDEQYFGPGTRLTVT.

The rearrangement links TRBV7-6 to TRBJ1-4; D gene uncertain. The germline V gene has CDR1 SGHVS and CDR2 FNYEAQ. V was pared by 2 bases and J by 6 bases, with 10 bases between. The CDR3 length is 14 residues. CDR3 sequence (DNA): TGTGCCAGCAGCTTAAAAGGGAGTCATGAAAAACTGTTTTTT. Translating it yields CASSLKGSHEKLFF.

The rearrangement uses TRBV9 and TRBJ2-7; D is uncertain. This CDR3 has 13 residues. The V gene lost 4 bases and the J gene lost 4 bases, with 12 bases spanning the gap. Germline loops: CDR1 SGDLS, CDR2 YYNGEE. CDR3 coding DNA: TGTGCCAGCAGCCCACCCAGTGGGTACGAGCAGTACTTC. It translates to CASSPPSGYEQYF.

V is TRBV19 and J is TRBJ1-1; perhaps TRBD1 as D (6 bases). The CDR3 consists of 14 residues. Trimming left V 3 bases short and J 5 bases short, with 13 bases between. Germline loops: CDR1 LNHDA, CDR2 SQIVND (reference sequence). The CDR3 region has the DNA TGTGCCAGTAGTATCCGGGGGCCGGGGACTGAAGCTTTCTTT. Translation gives CASSIRGPGTEAFF. Full variable domain (outside the CDR3, taken from reference TRBV19 and TRBJ1-1): DGGITQSPKYLFRKEGQNVTLSCEQNLNHDAMYWYRQDPGQGLRLIYYSQIVNDFQKGDIAEGYSVSREKKESFPLTVTSAQKNPTAFYLCASSIRGPGTEAFFGQGTRLTVV.

The chain employs TRBV7-9 and TRBJ1-1; tentative D call: TRBD1 (6 bases). The CDR3 loop spans 15 amino acids. The V end lost 2 bases, the J end lost 7 bases, and 17 bases lay between the germline ends. Germline V gene lookup returns CDR1 SEHNR and CDR2 FQNEAQ (reference sequence). The CDR3 bases are TGTGCCAGCAGCTTATTAGTTTCCAGGGACAATGAAGCTTTCTTT. Protein product: CASSLLVSRDNEAFF. Variable domain in full (rest from reference TRBV7-9 and TRBJ1-1): DTGVSQNPRHKITKRGQNVTFRCDPISEHNRLYWYRQTLGQGPEFLTYFQNEAQLEKSRLLSDRFSAERPKGSFSTLEIQRTEQGDSAMYLCASSLLVSRDNEAFFGQGTRLTVV.

The rearrangement uses TRBV5-6 and TRBJ2-7, with 10 bases identical to TRBD1. There are 15 residues in the CDR3. Germline CDR1 is SGHDT and CDR2 is YYEEEE. Trimming took 0 bases from V and 5 from J; bases not matched to a gene: 5. In DNA, the CDR3 is TGTGCCAGCAGCTTGGGCGGGACAGGGGTCCACGAGCAGTACTTC. It yields the protein CASSLGGTGVHEQYF.

The chain recombines TRBV6-5 with TRBJ2-7, with D perhaps being TRBD1 or TRBD2 (7 bases each). V lost 5 bases to trimming and J lost 6 bases, with 17 bases between them. Per germline, CDR1 MNHEY and CDR2 SVGAGI. The CDR3 totals 14 residues. The CDR3 region is CASSSGTASVEQYF. CDR3 sequence (DNA): TGTGCCAGCAGTAGCGGGACAGCGTCGGTCGAGCAGTACTTC.

This clone was found once. The chain joins TRBV6-5 to TRBJ2-1; D might be TRBD2 (5 bases). Germline CDR1 and CDR2: MNHEY and SVGAGI. The CDR3 has 15 residues. V was trimmed by 7 bases and J by 0 bases, leaving 13 bases between them. CDR3 sequence: CASKQAELSYNEQFF. Written as DNA, the CDR3 is TGTGCCAGCAAACAAGCGGAGCTCTCCTACAATGAGCAGTTCTTC.

This chain links TRBV11-2 with TRBJ2-3, with D tentatively TRBD1 or TRBD2 (6 bases each). The CDR3 length is 15 residues. V shed 2 bases and J shed 2 bases, with 11 bases lying between them. The germline gives CDR1 SGHAT, CDR2 FQNNGV. CDR3 DNA: TGTGCCAGCAGCTTATACGGGGGCTACACAGATACGCAGTATTTT. Amino acids: CASSLYGGYTDTQYF.

The chain combines TRBV27 with TRBJ2-3; D gene ambiguous. Germline CDR1 MNHEY, CDR2 SMNVEV (reference sequence). V lost 0 bases to trimming and J lost 2 bases, with 9 bases between them. The CDR3 covers 15 residues. CDR3 DNA sequence: TGTGCCAGCAGTTTATCTCGGGCTTACACAGATACGCAGTATTTT. Its protein is CASSLSRAYTDTQYF.

This chain joins TRBV7-8 and TRBJ1-2, with no clear D. Germline loops: CDR1 SGHVS, CDR2 FQNEAQ. The CDR3 loop spans 13 amino acids. The ends were cut back, 3 bases at V and 4 bases at J, with 9 bases in the middle. CDR3: CASSLSGSYGYTF. The CDR3 nucleotides read TGTGCCAGCAGCTTGAGTGGGAGCTATGGCTACACCTTC.

Notes on this clone: Other DNA sequences within the sample encode an identical CDR3. The chain recombines TRBV29-1 with TRBJ1-2, with D perhaps matching TRBD1 (5 bases). V dropped 4 bases and J dropped 5 bases, with 8 bases sitting between them. Germline V lookup: CDR1 SQVTM, CDR2 ANQGSEA. The CDR3 is 11 residues long. The CDR3 DNA follows: TGCAGCGTTGTTTCAGGGTATGGCTACACCTTC. Protein sequence: CSVVSGYGYTF.